This note documents a single T cell receptor beta chain sequence. This clonotype was picked up many times. Its antigen is still unknown. Qualities for individual bases were not recorded, and no much larger clone is one base off. The CDR3 runs 15 residues from the cysteine to the phenylalanine. CDR3 DNA only is kept here, 45 bases in frame from base 1. V is shortened by 0 bases, J by 7 bases, and the region joining them spans 14 bases. For CDR1 and CDR2, the germline V gene lists SGDLS and YYNGEE. TCRdb lists the instrument as Illumina HiSeq 2500. Quantitative 5'-RACE with molecular barcodes was used to prepare TCR beta libraries. In the source study's methods: A new computational method, built on a probabilistic model of VDJ rearrangement, was used to identify disease-linked TCR variants. TCRdb ran its own pipeline on the public reads, namely fastp trimming at Q25 and MiXCR clone calling, and kept in-frame beta chains. Merged by CDR3 protein, the rows form single entries marked with the most common genes and DNA. TCRdb's processing, not the study's, gives the V and J calls here. The sample table contains about 42,000 distinct CDR3 sequences; only one count was recorded for about 2.5% of them. About 4.5% of the sample is in the top ten clones.

This sample was taken from a study of CD8 T cells in ankylosing spondylitis (dated by TCRdb to the late 2010s). With respect to the entire study: The study set out to find disease-linked TCR variants by profiling T cell receptor beta repertoires in ankylosing spondylitis patients and healthy donors. In total, the full study cohort was made up of 85 to 140 healthy donors and 25 or so ankylosing spondylitis patients. Peripheral blood samples were taken, and synovial fluid was additionally collected from ankylosing spondylitis patients. Overall results and qualifications from the work: Some TCR beta motif variants had previously been reported in synovial fluid and blood of reactive arthritis patients, which suggested common disease-initiation mechanisms. Significant enrichment of the disease-linked clones was reported in matched synovial fluid samples from ankylosing spondylitis patients. A TCR beta motif of about 8 highly homologous amino acid variants appeared characteristic of blood from ankylosing spondylitis patients. In peripheral blood, the disease-linked clones were found at relatively low frequencies and had a CD8+ phenotype.

The clonotype was recovered from a male donor with ankylosing spondylitis or in good health (not recorded which). In this chain, TRBV9 is recombined with TRBJ2-1, with the D gene call left open. The sequenced sample was blood, either unsorted or a sorted T cell fraction (not recorded which). The DNA sequence follows: TGTGCCAGCAGCGTAGCCGGCACAGTGGTTAATGAGCAGTTCTTC. It translates to CASSVAGTVVNEQFF.